This T cell receptor beta chain came from a study of T-cell memory formation after mild COVID-19. TCRdb independently ran MiXCR on the 5' RACE reads; one entry per CDR3 protein. The table shows 350,000 to 450,000 distinct CDR3 sequences, with approximately 24% occurring only once. This clonotype has a count of ten or more. Its specificity is not known. The germline V gene has CDR1 SGHRS and CDR2 YFSETQ. The J segment lost 2 bases and the V segment lost 8 bases, leaving 4 bases of the junction unmatched. The CDR3 is 13 residues long. Findings and caveats of the study: Confirmation was lacking for SARS-CoV-2 specificity of second-wave clones that peaked on day 37.

The chain combines TRBV5-1 with TRBJ2-3, with 8 bases that match TRBD2. Sequencing was done on a sample of PBMCs or a T cell subset sorted from them (not recorded which). The receptor's source is an adult woman who had mild COVID-19 (a few samples of this study predate the infection). Cell type and time point are not known. The CDR3 loop reads CASRTSPTDTQYF. Written as DNA, the CDR3 is TGCGCCAGTAGGACTAGCCCCACAGATACGCAGTATTTT. Together with reference TRBV5-1 and TRBJ2-3, the CDR3 gives the full variable domain: KAGVTQTPRYLIKTRGQQVTLSCSPISGHRSVSWYQQTPGQGLQFLFEYFSETQRNKGNFPGRFSGRQFSNSRSEMNVSTLELGDSALYLCASRTSPTDTQYFGPGTRLTVL.